The text below deals with one T cell receptor (beta chain). What this receptor recognizes is not known. Per-base qualities were not stored, and no clone one base away is much larger. The CDR3 regions of human TCRbeta chains were analyzed by immunosequencing. In the authors' own workflow: Repertoire TCRs were matched against a reference library of SARS-CoV-2-specific TCRs generated with the MIRA antigen-specificity platform. Breadth meant the fraction of unique TCRs that were SARS-CoV-2-associated, whereas depth meant the fraction of total T cells that were SARS-CoV-2-associated. Using the MIRA data, each spike-specific TCR was mapped to the spike region that the TCR reacts to and placed in a CD4 or CD8 class. Log10-transformed breadth and depth values were compared by one-way ANOVA with Sidak's multiple comparisons tests. TCRdb retrieved this table from immuneACCESS and kept in-frame rearrangements only. Not all clones are present; in checked studies, unresolved V genes account for under half, and no reason is known for the remainder. V, J and clone size are taken as reported in that table, and D and trimming were inferred from the DNA itself. This sample gives some 120,000 clones in total; about 90% of them show up just once. Around 1.6% of the sample goes to the ten largest clones.

V and J lose 1 base and 9 bases, and a span of 10 bases separates them. The CDR3 runs 13 residues from the cysteine to the phenylalanine. Only the CDR3 portion is preserved as DNA: 39 bases, with reading frame beginning at the first base. What this sample's time point label stands for: baseline before first vaccination. Samples from vaccinated people were obtained from the UK trials COV001 and COV002, which included a single-blind randomized controlled phase 2/3 trial of AZD1222 (ChAdOx1 nCoV-19) in healthy adults. For TCRbeta chain sequencing, PBMC samples from trial participants were taken at day 0 and at day 28 after the second dose. The data belong to a study of T cell responses to AZD1222 COVID-19 vaccine (dated by TCRdb to the early 2020s). About the investigation overall: AZD1222 recipients whose second dose came at about 4 weeks and those whose second dose came at about 12 weeks were combined into one group, since spike-specific TCR depth and breadth did not differ between the two schedules. Trial participants were enrolled by age into 18-55, 56-69 and 70-plus year subgroups, with roughly 160, 29 and 62 TCR-sequenced participants respectively. A total of about 230 trial participants underwent TCR sequencing, of whom about 210 received two doses of AZD1222 and some 26 received two doses of the MenACWY control vaccine.

Overall results and qualifications from the work: After two AZD1222 doses, spike-specific TCR breadth and depth were significantly higher than at day 0 and than in MenACWY recipients. No day 14 peak-response samples were available, so repertoires were characterized only after the peak T cell response. The 56-69-year group was small, and its depth increase did not reach significance, likely because of low power. Epitopes outside the regions mutated in the B.1.351 and B.1.1.7 variants were reportedly recognized by nearly half of the unique spike-specific TCRs. The whole spike protein was spanned by vaccine-associated CD4 TCRs, and dominant responses were seen in regions 160-218 and 743-854. Participants were mostly white British and included more females than males, and it was suggested by the authors that clonal diversity may have been underestimated. Conclusions about previously exposed vaccinees are limited because only five to seven AZD1222 recipients were SARS-CoV-2 seropositive at baseline.

The source was peripheral blood, collected on day 0 of AZD1222 vaccination. The sequence joins TRBV23-1 to TRBJ1-5; the D gene cannot be named for sure. TRBV23-1 is an open reading frame, and its role is uncertain. This TCR was sampled from an adult in good health. The base sequence is TGCGCCAGCAGTCAATGTGTTCGTTGGCCCCAGCATTTT. Its protein is CASSQCVRWPQHF.